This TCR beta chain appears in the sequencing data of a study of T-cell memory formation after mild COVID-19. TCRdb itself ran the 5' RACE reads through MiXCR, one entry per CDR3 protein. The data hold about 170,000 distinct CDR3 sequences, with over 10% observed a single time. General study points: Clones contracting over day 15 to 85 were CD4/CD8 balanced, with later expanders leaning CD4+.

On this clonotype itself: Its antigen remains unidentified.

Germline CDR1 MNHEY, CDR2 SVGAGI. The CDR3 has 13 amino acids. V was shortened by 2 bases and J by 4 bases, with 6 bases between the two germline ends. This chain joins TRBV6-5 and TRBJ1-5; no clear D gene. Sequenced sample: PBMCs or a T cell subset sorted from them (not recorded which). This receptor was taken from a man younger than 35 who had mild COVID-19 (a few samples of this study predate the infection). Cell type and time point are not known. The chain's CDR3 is CASSYNENQPQHF. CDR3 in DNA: TGTGCCAGCAGTTACAACGAGAATCAGCCCCAGCATTTT.